This T cell receptor beta chain stems from a study of CD39 and CD103 CD8 tumor-infiltrating T cells. Study-wide background: Shown patients: HPV-positive HNSCC, HPV-negative HNSCC, ovarian cancer, melanoma. Points from the study as a whole: Unlike DN TIL clonotypes, DP TIL clonotypes seldom appeared in blood.

CDR1 and CDR2 (germline): MNHEY, SMNVEV (reference sequence). Trimming took off 6 bases at V and 4 bases at J, with 15 bases between the two ends. The CDR3 covers 14 residues. Repertoires were generated with immunoSEQ multiplex PCR, while TCRdb's copy carries only in-frame clones and drops some. This table has more than 15,000 clones, about 89% appearing once. Memory CD8 T cells were sorted as CD8+CD4-CD45RA-, any CCR7 status. Worth noting for this clone: What it recognizes is unknown.

Sequencing input: CD8+ T cells sorted from blood. Subset noted: total memory CD8 T cells (CD45RA-CCR7+/-) from blood or uninvolved lymph node. The V and J genes are TRBV27 and TRBJ1-2; D is unresolved. The TCR originated in a human donor with head and neck squamous cell carcinoma. CDR3: CASRSPGRTYGYTF. DNA for the CDR3: TGTGCCAGCAGGTCCCCAGGACGGACCTATGGCTACACCTTC.